This passage covers 7 T cell receptor beta chains from one sample sequenced in a study of T cell responses to AZD1222 COVID-19 vaccine (dated by TCRdb to about 2021). Receptor amplification or capture employed the immunoSEQ multiplex PCR assay. TCRdb limited this immuneACCESS table to in-frame rearrangements with V and J called. A share of clones is missing; checked studies link under half to unresolved V genes, and the rest is unexplained. The sample includes under 150,000 clones, with about nine tenths observed a single time. 1.5% to 2% of the sample lies in the top ten. The time point tag for this specimen amounts to: about 28 days (+/-7) after the second vaccine dose. The sample consisted of peripheral blood, taken 28 days after the second AZD1222 dose. Receptors originate from an adult who received the AZD1222 COVID-19 vaccine.

V is TRBV7-7 and J is TRBJ2-2, with 12 bases fitting TRBD1. CDR1 is SSHAT, CDR2 FNYEAQ, per germline (reference sequence). Trimming removed 8 bases from V and 9 bases from J; junction bases left unmatched: 4. This CDR3 has 13 residues. CDR3 protein: CASGDRGRRELFF. Here the CDR3 DNA reads TGTGCCAGCGGGGACAGGGGGCGTCGGGAGCTGTTTTTT.

This chain links TRBV11-1 with TRBJ2-1; D is perhaps TRBD2 (5 bases). Germline CDR1 SGHAT, CDR2 FQDESV (reference sequence). V was trimmed by 6 bases and J by 9 bases, leaving 9 bases between them. The CDR3 spans 11 residues. CDR3 DNA sequence: TGTGCCAGCAGTTTGAGCGGTGAGCAGTTCTTC. This codes for CASSLSGEQFF.

Regarding this clone: Its ends do not fully match the called genes, so a read error is possible. The chain joins TRBV5-1 to TRBJ1-3, with unresolved D. The CDR3 sequence is 14 residues long. Looked up from germline, CDR1 is SGHRS and CDR2 is YFSETQ. CDR3 residues: CASSLGTSGNTIYF. CDR3 DNA: TGCGCCAGCAGTTTGGGAACCTCTGGAAACACCATATATTTT. Together with reference TRBV5-1 and TRBJ1-3, the CDR3 gives the full variable domain: KAGVTQTPRYLIKTRGQQVTLSCSPISGHRSVSWYQQTPGQGLQFLFEYFSETQRNKGNFPGRFSGRQFSNSRSEMNVSTLELGDSALYLCASSLGTSGNTIYFGEGSWLTVV.

The chain combines TRBV27 with TRBJ1-1; tentative D call: TRBD1 (5 bases). Germline CDR1 MNHEY, CDR2 SMNVEV (reference sequence). Trimming removed 2 bases at V and 0 bases at J, with 7 bases between. The CDR3 runs 14 residues. CDR3: CASSLGGVNTEAFF. The CDR3 bases are TGTGCCAGCAGTTTAGGAGGGGTGAACACTGAAGCTTTCTTT.

The gene calls are TRBV4-3 and TRBJ2-7; no clear D. The CDR3 loop spans 15 amino acids. Germline V gene data show CDR1 as LGHNA and CDR2 as YSLEER. V gave up 0 bases and J gave up 3 bases, with 12 bases separating them. The CDR3 DNA is TGCGCCAGCAGCCAAGATGTGGTTCTTGACTACGAGCAGTACTTC. Amino acid sequence: CASSQDVVLDYEQYF.

Details on this clone: Other DNA sequences of this sample code for an identical CDR3. The rearrangement links TRBV5-1 to TRBJ1-1; 8 bases line up with TRBD1. Germline V lookup: CDR1 SGHRS, CDR2 YFSETQ. The CDR3 runs 15 residues. Trimming cost V 2 bases and J 1 base; bases outside gene matches: 4. CDR3: CASSLLTGANTEAFF. The CDR3 DNA follows: TGCGCCAGCAGCTTATTGACAGGGGCGAACACTGAAGCTTTCTTT.

V and J are TRBV7-9 and TRBJ1-2; 8 positions match TRBD1. This CDR3 spans 13 amino acids. Germline V lookup: CDR1 SEHNR, CDR2 FQNEAQ (reference sequence). The J segment lost 8 bases and the V segment lost 6 bases, leaving 8 bases of the junction unmatched. This chain's CDR3 is CASSQDRVGGYTF. CDR3 nucleotide sequence: TGTGCCAGCAGTCAGGACAGGGTCGGAGGCTACACCTTC.